This TCR beta chain emerged from a study of radiation and T cells in renal cell carcinoma. For the study at large: Nephrectomy followed 15 Gy stereotactic body radiation by 4 weeks. Study-level points and caveats: In blood, top tumor clones expanded by 2 weeks, shrinking by 4.

As to this clone: Its antigen is not identified.

V lost 0 bases and J lost 9, with 13 bases in between. The CDR3 has 15 residues. Per the germline V gene, CDR1 is SGHNT and CDR2 is YYREEE (reference sequence). Noted time point: baseline pretreatment blood. Treatment specified: 15 Gy SBRT to primary tumor, nephrectomy 4 weeks later. Serial blood draws occurred at baseline and 2 and 4 weeks post-SBRT. This table comes from immunoSEQ multiplex PCR, and its TCRdb copy is limited to in-frame clones, with some not included. The sample shows 100,000 to 150,000 clones, around 80% of them seen only once. The clonotype originates from a woman aged 55 to 70 with renal cell carcinoma. Specimen: blood, collected from a patient whose treatment included radiotherapy and nephrectomy. The chain is built from TRBV5-4 and TRBJ1-6, with a weak D call TRBD1 (5 bases). CDR3 amino acids: CASSLGQGPSSPLHF. The CDR3, as DNA: TGTGCCAGCAGCTTGGGGCAGGGCCCGAGTTCACCCCTCCACTTT.